The 29 T cell receptor beta chains presented below share a single source sample, sequenced in a study of OX40 agonist ivuxolimab in advanced cancers. TCRdb keeps only in-frame clones here, not all; method: immunoSEQ multiplex PCR. The data hold about 72,000 clones, with about 87% observed a single time. The sequences come from CD4+ or CD8+ T cells sorted from blood, collected in a trial of the OX40 agonist ivuxolimab. The receptors were sampled from an adult with an advanced solid tumor such as melanoma, head and neck, liver or kidney cancer.

This clone was recorded once. The V gene is TRBV6-1, the J gene TRBJ2-5; 10 bases are shared with TRBD2. CDR3 length equals 15 residues. Germline CDR1 and CDR2: MNHNS and SASEGT. V lost 3 bases to trimming and J lost 0 bases; unmatched junction nucleotides: 1. CDR3 sequence: CASSDGTSDQETQYF. CDR3 bases: TGTGCCAGCAGTGATGGGACTAGCGACCAAGAGACCCAGTACTTC.

The V and J genes are TRBV19 and TRBJ2-1; D might be TRBD1 (6 bases). The germline gives CDR1 LNHDA, CDR2 SQIVND (reference sequence). V dropped 1 base and J dropped 0 bases, with 10 bases sitting between them. The CDR3 loop spans 16 amino acids. The CDR3 DNA is TGTGCCAGTAGTATAGCTAGGGGGACCTCCTACAATGAGCAGTTCTTC. Translating gives CASSIARGTSYNEQFF.

The chain employs TRBV19 and TRBJ1-5, with D perhaps TRBD1 (6 bases). Between the trimmed V and J ends, which lost 6 bases and 5 bases, there was a span of 14 bases. Per the germline V gene, CDR1 is LNHDA and CDR2 is SQIVND (reference sequence). The CDR3 extends over 14 amino acids. Here the CDR3 DNA reads TGTGCCAGTAGGCAAGGACAGCCCTATCAGCCCCAGCATTTT. Translated: CASRQGQPYQPQHF. The complete variable domain, with remaining parts taken from reference TRBV19 and TRBJ1-5, reads DGGITQSPKYLFRKEGQNVTLSCEQNLNHDAMYWYRQDPGQGLRLIYYSQIVNDFQKGDIAEGYSVSREKKESFPLTVTSAQKNPTAFYLCASRQGQPYQPQHFGDGTRLSIL.

The chain has TRBV19 and TRBJ2-7; no firm D call. The germline CDR1 and CDR2 sequences are LNHDA and SQIVND (reference sequence). V was trimmed by 4 bases and J by 1 base, leaving 17 bases between them. This CDR3 comprises 16 residues. The CDR3 protein is CASSSRRAGGSYEQYF. CDR3 nucleotide sequence: TGTGCCAGTAGTAGCCGACGGGCCGGTGGGTCCTACGAGCAGTACTTC. Full variable domain (rest looked up from reference TRBV19 and TRBJ2-7): DGGITQSPKYLFRKEGQNVTLSCEQNLNHDAMYWYRQDPGQGLRLIYYSQIVNDFQKGDIAEGYSVSREKKESFPLTVTSAQKNPTAFYLCASSSRRAGGSYEQYFGPGTRLTVT.

The rearrangement joins TRBV6-1 to TRBJ2-7, with 7 bases fitting TRBD2. Germline loops: CDR1 MNHNS, CDR2 SASEGT. The V segment lost 7 bases and the J segment 3 bases; nucleotides outside the gene matches: 12. The CDR3 covers 15 residues. DNA for the CDR3: TGTGCCAGCACCTCGGGAGGTTGGGCGATCTACGAGCAGTACTTC. This codes for CASTSGGWAIYEQYF.

The chain uses TRBV29-1 and TRBJ1-4; weak D call: TRBD1 (5 bases). From germline, CDR1 is SQVTM and CDR2 ANQGSEA. The germline V and J ends were trimmed by 4 bases and 4 bases, with 7 bases remaining between them. This CDR3 has 12 amino acids. CDR3 amino acids: CSVAGGNEKLFF. CDR3 bases: TGCAGCGTTGCGGGGGGTAATGAAAAACTGTTTTTT.

The chain joins TRBV28 to TRBJ2-1; tentative D call: TRBD2 (5 bases). Germline CDR1 is MDHEN and CDR2 is SYDVKM. The CDR3 spans 12 residues. Between the trimmed V and J ends, which lost 6 bases and 6 bases, there was a span of 9 bases. This CDR3 is CASRSTSNEQFF. For the CDR3, the DNA is TGTGCCAGCAGGTCCACTAGCAATGAGCAGTTCTTC.

The J gene is TRBJ2-1, the V gene TRBV5-8; 7 bases map to TRBD1. The CDR3 has 16 amino acids. With 4 bases clipped from V and 3 bases from J, the junction kept 10 bases outside the gene matches. CDR1 and CDR2 (germline): SGHTS, YDEGEE. CDR3 loop: CASSPTTDRVYNEQFF. CDR3 nucleotides: TGTGCCAGCAGCCCGACTACAGACAGGGTCTACAATGAGCAGTTCTTC.

A single count supports this clone. The chain links TRBV6-5 to TRBJ2-5, with D possibly matching TRBD2 (5 bases). Deletions cut 7 bases from V and 4 bases from J, with 16 bases between. Germline lookup yields CDR1 MNHEY and CDR2 SVGAGI. The CDR3 has 14 residues. CDR3 loop: CASTIRPEGETQYF. The DNA for the CDR3 is TGTGCCAGCACCATACGGCCTGAGGGAGAGACCCAGTACTTC.

This chain uses TRBV19 with TRBJ2-5; maybe TRBD2 (5 bases). In germline, CDR1 is LNHDA, CDR2 SQIVND (reference sequence). The CDR3 is made up of 14 amino acids. V lost 4 bases, J lost 5 bases, and 14 bases lay in between. CDR3 sequence: CASSKGEGTETQYF. The CDR3 DNA follows: TGTGCCAGTAGTAAGGGTGAGGGTACGGAGACCCAGTACTTC.

This sequence joins TRBV7-2 and TRBJ2-7; TRBD2 agrees at 11 bases. Trimming took 1 base from V and 4 from J; bases not matched to a gene: 12. The CDR3 is made up of 18 amino acids. CDR1 is SGHTA, CDR2 FQGNSA, per germline. In DNA form, the CDR3 reads TGTGCCAGCAGCTTAGGGGGGTCGGCTAGCGGGAGGAAGTACGAGCAGTACTTC. The encoded protein is CASSLGGSASGRKYEQYF.

This clone was counted a few times. The gene calls are TRBV7-2 and TRBJ1-1, with a tentative D call TRBD1 (5 bases). This CDR3 contains 13 residues. V gave up 3 bases and J gave up 1 base, with 6 bases separating them. The germline CDR1 and CDR2 sequences are SGHTA and FQGNSA. The CDR3 nucleotides are TGTGCCAGCAGCTTGACAGCGAACACTGAAGCTTTCTTT. Protein: CASSLTANTEAFF.

J is TRBJ2-7 and V is TRBV12-5, with 7 positions matching TRBD1. V shed 0 bases and J 3 bases; nucleotides not matched to a gene: 2. The CDR3 has 14 amino acids. Germline-derived CDR1 and CDR2 are LGHNT and FRNRAP. The CDR3 coding sequence is TGTGCTAGTGGTTTGGTCAGGGGGAGCTACGAGCAGTACTTC. As protein: CASGLVRGSYEQYF.

This chain connects TRBV7-2 to TRBJ2-7; perhaps TRBD2 as D (6 bases). Trimming shortened V by 5 bases and J by 3 bases, and 20 bases separated the two germline ends. Germline V CDR1 and CDR2: SGHTA, FQGNSA. This CDR3 is 16 amino acids long. The CDR3 region is CASSGGLRLGFYEQYF. The CDR3 DNA reads as TGTGCCAGCAGCGGCGGCTTGAGACTAGGGTTCTACGAGCAGTACTTC.

The genes are TRBV10-1 and TRBJ1-2; 9 bases align to TRBD1. CDR3 length: 15 amino acids. The germline V gene has CDR1 WNHNN and CDR2 SYGVQD (reference sequence). V shed 0 bases and J 8 bases; nucleotides not matched to a gene: 7. Written as DNA, the CDR3 is TGCGCCAGCAGTGAGTCAGGGGACAGGGTGAGAGGCTACACCTTC. Translated: CASSESGDRVRGYTF.

The chain is built from TRBV11-2 and TRBJ1-2; 8 positions match TRBD1. Germline values: CDR1 SGHAT, CDR2 FQNNGV. CDR3 length: 14 amino acids. Losses at the gene ends were 0 bases for V and 8 bases for J; bases not matched to a gene: 5. The CDR3 region has the DNA TGTGCCAGCAGCTTAGACCACACAGGGGGGGGCTACACCTTC. Translated, it gives CASSLDHTGGGYTF.

The genes are TRBV11-3 and TRBJ1-2, with a weak D call TRBD1 (5 bases). The germline V and J ends were trimmed by 1 base and 5 bases, with 14 bases remaining between them. Per germline, CDR1 SGHNT and CDR2 YENEEA. The CDR3 has 15 amino acids. The CDR3 DNA is TGTGCCAGCAGCTTAGTCGGGGGATCGCGGTATGGCTACACCTTC. It specifies CASSLVGGSRYGYTF.

This clone qualifies as medium-sized. This chain links TRBV2 with TRBJ1-2; D gene ambiguous. This CDR3 spans 13 amino acids. V gave up 6 bases and J gave up 4 bases, with 12 bases separating them. CDR1 SNHLY and CDR2 FYNNEI come from the germline V gene. The CDR3 is CASRADGVYGYTF. As DNA, the CDR3 is TGTGCCAGCAGGGCCGACGGAGTCTATGGCTACACCTTC.

The chain employs TRBV6-5 and TRBJ2-1; maybe TRBD1 (7 bases). The V and J ends lost 5 bases and 15 bases respectively, with 14 bases between them. The CDR3 is 11 amino acids. Germline-derived CDR1 and CDR2 are MNHEY and SVGAGI. CDR3 sequence reads: CASSTQGEAFF. CDR3 DNA: TGTGCCAGCAGTACTCAGGGGGAGGCGTTCTTC.

This clone was seen more than once but under ten times. The chain recombines TRBV7-3 with TRBJ2-1, with a weak D call TRBD1 (6 bases). Trimming stripped 2 bases from V and 2 bases from J, with 19 bases between. The germline V gene encodes CDR1 SGHTA and CDR2 FQGTGA. The CDR3 contains 18 residues. Written as DNA, the CDR3 is TGTGCCAGCAGCTTAGAACAGGGTCCCTCCCCGGCCTACAATGAGCAGTTCTTC. Its translation is CASSLEQGPSPAYNEQFF.

This sequence joins TRBV9 and TRBJ1-4, with D unclear. This CDR3 contains 14 residues. Germline lookup yields CDR1 SGDLS and CDR2 YYNGEE. Trimming took off 4 bases at V and 4 bases at J, with 11 bases between the two ends. The CDR3 nucleotides read TGTGCCAGCAGCCCAAGCGGTTTTAATGAAAAACTGTTTTTT. This sequence encodes CASSPSGFNEKLFF.

The chain has TRBV5-1 and TRBJ2-3; 13 positions agree with TRBD2. V dropped 3 bases and J dropped 0; count of bases not matched to a gene: 4. CDR1 SGHRS and CDR2 YFSETQ come from the germline V gene. The CDR3 spans 17 residues. CDR3 protein: CASSWGTSGVSTDTQYF. The CDR3 nucleotides read TGCGCCAGCAGCTGGGGGACTAGCGGGGTTAGCACAGATACGCAGTATTTT. Variable domain in full (rest from reference TRBV5-1 and TRBJ2-3): KAGVTQTPRYLIKTRGQQVTLSCSPISGHRSVSWYQQTPGQGLQFLFEYFSETQRNKGNFPGRFSGRQFSNSRSEMNVSTLELGDSALYLCASSWGTSGVSTDTQYFGPGTRLTVL.

The chain links TRBV5-6 to TRBJ2-1; 11 positions match TRBD1. The CDR3 has 15 residues. V was clipped by 1 base and J by 6 bases; unmatched bases: 3. Germline V gene data show CDR1 as SGHDT and CDR2 as YYEEEE. The CDR3 spells CASSLRGTGGNEQFF. The CDR3 region has the DNA TGTGCCAGCAGCTTGAGGGGGACAGGGGGCAATGAGCAGTTCTTC. The variable domain in full, with the rest retrieved from reference TRBV5-6 and TRBJ2-1, is DAGVTQSPTHLIKTRGQQVTLRCSPKSGHDTVSWYQQALGQGPQFIFQYYEEEERQRGNFPDRFSGHQFPNYSSELNVNALLLGDSALYLCASSLRGTGGNEQFFGPGTRLTVL.

The chain joins TRBV11-2 to TRBJ2-7, with D perhaps given as TRBD1 or TRBD2 (5 bases each). This CDR3 contains 15 residues. Trimming left V 5 bases short and J 7 bases short, with 21 bases between. The germline V gene encodes CDR1 SGHAT and CDR2 FQNNGV. The CDR3 bases are TGTGCCAGCAGCCAGCCGGGACGGGGCCTTAGGGAGCAGTACTTC. It specifies CASSQPGRGLREQYF.

V and J are TRBV4-2 and TRBJ1-4; no clear D gene. This CDR3 comprises 16 residues. Trimming took 0 bases from V and 4 from J, leaving 12 bases between them. Germline CDR1 LGHNA, CDR2 YNFKEQ. The CDR3 DNA follows: TGTGCCAGCAGCCAAGAAAAGGGTTTGAGTAATGAAAAACTGTTTTTT. This encodes CASSQEKGLSNEKLFF.

The CDR3 here is CASTETSGRYEQYF. The CDR3 DNA reads TGTGCCAGCACAGAGACTAGCGGGAGGTACGAGCAGTACTTC. The V gene is TRBV7-2, the J gene TRBJ2-7; TRBD2 matches at 13 bases. Germline V gives CDR1 SGHTA, CDR2 FQGNSA. The V segment lost 7 bases and the J segment 4 bases; nucleotides outside the gene matches: 4. The CDR3 runs 14 residues. Using reference TRBV7-2 and TRBJ2-7 for the parts outside the CDR3, the full variable domain is GAGVSQSPSNKVTEKGKDVELRCDPISGHTALYWYRQSLGQGLEFLIYFQGNSAPDKSGLPSDRFSAERTGGSVSTLTIQRTQQEDSAVYLCASTETSGRYEQYFGPGTRLTVT.

The chain is built from TRBV6-6 and TRBJ2-7; TRBD2 is a possible D gene (6 bases). With 5 bases removed from V and 4 bases from J, the gap between germline ends came to 15 bases. Germline-derived CDR1 and CDR2 are MNHNY and SVGAGI (reference sequence). The CDR3 totals 14 residues. This chain's CDR3 is CASSRTGTAYEQYF. CDR3 sequence (DNA): TGTGCCAGCAGTCGTACCGGGACTGCTTACGAGCAGTACTTC.

The chain uses TRBV9 and TRBJ2-1, with D unclear. Deletions cut 0 bases from V and 2 bases from J, with 12 bases between. This CDR3 comprises 16 residues. From germline, CDR1 is SGDLS and CDR2 YYNGEE. CDR3 sequence reads: CASSVGVSDAYNEQFF. Written as DNA, the CDR3 is TGTGCCAGCAGCGTAGGGGTAAGCGACGCCTACAATGAGCAGTTCTTC.

This chain links TRBV7-9 with TRBJ2-1; D gene uncertain. CDR3 length equals 17 residues. The V gene's germline CDR1 is SEHNR and CDR2 FQNEAQ (reference sequence). V was shortened by 5 bases and J by 6 bases, with 23 bases between the two germline ends. The CDR3 sequence: CASSALGAAKKINEQFF. CDR3 nucleotides: TGTGCCAGCAGCGCCTTAGGAGCAGCGAAAAAGATCAATGAGCAGTTCTTC.